The clone carrying this T cell receptor beta chain appeared once. The antigen remains undetermined. Each CDR3 protein is one row after TCRdb ran MiXCR on the reads. Counted here are about 920,000 distinct CDR3 sequences, around 32% occurring once; the ten biggest clones make up around an eighth. This specimen belongs to a study of T cell repertoires in cytomegalovirus infection. Study-level points and caveats: CMV-specific TCR beta clonotypes restricted by HLA-C were the ones dominating the ex vivo response. Cumulative public TCR beta family frequency identified CMV carriers with the relevant HLA.

This CDR3 is built from 15 residues. The V gene's germline CDR1 is LGHNA and CDR2 YSLEER. V gave up 2 bases and J gave up 1 base, with 11 bases separating them. The gene calls are TRBV4-3 and TRBJ1-1; D remains unclear. The sequence derives from a human donor in good health (CMV status not recorded). Some clones in this sample may be carry-over from other donors' samples. The sequencing used cultured CD8+ T cells from PBMCs, collected from culture after CMV antigen stimulation. The CDR3 DNA is TGCGCCAGCAGCCAATCGGAAATAGCGAACACTGAAGCTTTCTTT. This gives the protein CASSQSEIANTEAFF.